This TCR beta chain was retrieved from a study of cytomegalovirus exposure and HLA in healthy donors. 13 Jbeta primers and 60 Vbeta primers were used for the PCR. The assay was immunoSEQ multiplex PCR, and TCRdb's table has in-frame clones only and misses some. In the table there are about 200,000 clones, roughly 80% of which are singletons. General observations from the study: About 90% or about 30% of the time was how often most TCR beta V segments were productive, according to an earlier analysis. With DRB1 most and HLA-C fewest, TCR association rates differed between HLA loci in a later analysis. Fewer N-insertions (relative to the 666-donor mean) were reportedly seen in an Asian-associated ancestry cluster in a later analysis.

CDR1 is SGHRS, CDR2 YFSETQ, per germline. V gave up 1 base and J gave up 6 bases; unmatched junction bases: 14. The CDR3 is 18 amino acids. On this clone itself: Its target is not known.

This sequence was found in a woman aged 18-29 years in good health and CMV-seronegative. The specimen was PBMCs. This chain links TRBV5-1 with TRBJ2-2, with TRBD2 matching 8 bases. Here the CDR3 reads CASSLRGSGVVFSGELFF. For the CDR3, the DNA is TGCGCCAGCAGCTTGCGCGGTAGCGGGGTGGTTTTCTCCGGGGAGCTGTTTTTT.